A selection of T cell receptor beta chains follows, all from one sample in a study of T-cell reconstitution after alpha-beta-depleted transplantation in children. One entry per CDR3 protein, called by TCRdb with MiXCR from the PCR reads. Of more than 450,000 distinct CDR3 sequences listed, 18% are singletons. The sample was PBMCs from the stem cell graft donor, taken from the stem cell graft. Receptors were obtained from a human donor who donated a stem cell graft to a child with acute lymphoblastic leukemia. Each CDR3 is given with its conserved first and last residue. D genes are given only for firm matches. Size is stated for part of the rows, as once, few or many counts, or as a class when the clone is expanded.

size: .
J: TRBJ2-2
V: TRBV7-3
D: .
CDR3: CASSLRAAGELFF
DNA: TGTGCCAGCAGCTTAAGAGCGGCCGGGGAGCTGTTTTTT

size: many
J: TRBJ2-3
V: TRBV29-1
D: TRBD2
CDR3: CSVESRGERGTDTQYF
DNA: TGCAGCGTTGAATCCCGGGGGGAAAGGGGCACAGATACGCAGTATTTT

size: few
J: TRBJ2-3
V: TRBV6-5
D: TRBD2
CDR3: CASSSRLAGGTTDTQYF
DNA: TGTGCCAGCAGTTCCCGACTAGCGGGAGGGACCACAGATACGCAGTATTTT

size: .
J: TRBJ2-2
V: TRBV20-1
D: TRBD2
CDR3: CSARDATSGTNTGELFF
DNA: TGCAGTGCTAGAGATGCTACTAGCGGCACTAACACCGGGGAGCTGTTTTTT

size: few
J: TRBJ2-7
V: TRBV25-1
D: TRBD1
CDR3: CASSAIKQGRGYEQYF
DNA: TGTGCCAGCAGCGCCATCAAACAGGGGCGAGGATACGAGCAGTACTTC

size: .
J: TRBJ2-3
V: TRBV18
D: TRBD1
CDR3: CASSPRDRGPSTDTQYF
DNA: TGTGCCAGCTCACCGAGGGACAGGGGACCAAGCACAGATACGCAGTATTTT

size: many
J: TRBJ2-5
V: TRBV9
D: TRBD2
CDR3: CASSGGGFQETQYF
DNA: TGTGCCAGCAGCGGCGGGGGGTTTCAAGAGACCCAGTACTTC

size: few
J: TRBJ2-7
V: TRBV27
D: TRBD2
CDR3: CASSLSSRLAGEHDEQYF
DNA: TGTGCCAGCAGTTTATCCTCCCGGCTAGCGGGAGAACACGACGAGCAGTACTTC

size: few
J: TRBJ2-3
V: TRBV6-2/TRBV6-3
D: TRBD2
CDR3: CASSPPAGSSGSRSTDTQYF
DNA: TGTGCCAGCAGTCCCCCGGCTGGGTCTAGCGGGAGCCGGAGCACAGATACGCAGTATTTT

size: .
J: TRBJ2-1
V: TRBV20-1
D: TRBD2
CDR3: CSARDRGRAGYNEQFF
DNA: TGCAGTGCTAGAGATCGAGGGAGGGCGGGATACAATGAGCAGTTCTTC

size: .
J: TRBJ1-1
V: TRBV3-1
D: .
CDR3: CASSPAGHQNTEAFF
DNA: TGTGCCAGCAGCCCGGCCGGACATCAGAACACTGAAGCTTTCTTT

size: .
J: TRBJ2-5
V: TRBV14
D: .
CDR3: CASSQSSGGLETQYF
DNA: TGTGCCAGCAGCCAAAGCTCTGGGGGGCTCGAGACCCAGTACTTC

size: .
J: TRBJ1-1
V: TRBV5-5
D: .
CDR3: CASSLGFSDTEAFF
DNA: TGTGCCAGCAGCTTGGGTTTCTCCGACACTGAAGCTTTCTTT

size: few
J: TRBJ2-5
V: TRBV15
D: .
CDR3: CATSVVETQYF
DNA: TGTGCCACCAGCGTAGTTGAGACCCAGTACTTC

size: few
J: TRBJ2-2
V: TRBV4-1
D: .
CDR3: CASSQVWAGANTGELFF
DNA: TGCGCCAGCAGCCAAGTGTGGGCGGGCGCGAACACCGGGGAGCTGTTTTTT

size: few
J: TRBJ2-3
V: TRBV5-1
D: TRBD2
CDR3: CASSLELAGITDTQYF
DNA: TGCGCCAGCAGCTTGGAACTAGCGGGAATTACAGATACGCAGTATTTT

size: .
J: TRBJ2-5
V: TRBV6-5
D: .
CDR3: CASSYSGLWETQYF
DNA: TGTGCCAGCAGTTACTCCGGACTGTGGGAGACCCAGTACTTC

size: .
J: TRBJ1-6
V: TRBV20-1
D: .
CDR3: CSAQVGRGYNSPLHF
DNA: TGCAGTGCTCAGGTCGGGAGGGGTTATAATTCACCCCTCCACTTT

size: many
J: TRBJ2-2
V: TRBV7-8
D: TRBD2
CDR3: CASSLGQGGTGELFF
DNA: TGTGCCAGCAGCTTAGGCCAGGGAGGGACCGGGGAGCTGTTTTTT

size: few
J: TRBJ2-7
V: TRBV5-1
D: .
CDR3: CASSLGVGEQYF
DNA: TGCGCCAGCAGCTTAGGAGTTGGCGAGCAGTACTTC

size: .
J: TRBJ2-5
V: TRBV9
D: TRBD2
CDR3: CASSPIAGFPETQYF
DNA: TGTGCCAGCAGCCCAATAGCGGGATTCCCAGAGACCCAGTACTTC

size: .
J: TRBJ2-6
V: TRBV11-2
D: .
CDR3: CASSLDGARASSGANVLTF
DNA: TGTGCCAGCAGCTTAGATGGGGCCAGGGCCAGCTCTGGGGCCAACGTCCTGACTTTC

size: .
J: TRBJ1-2
V: TRBV5-1
D: .
CDR3: CASSLTTDGSWDGYTF
DNA: TGCGCCAGCAGCTTGACAACTGACGGGTCATGGGATGGCTACACCTTC

size: few
J: TRBJ2-7
V: TRBV5-1
D: TRBD1
CDR3: CASSLEPGQVYEQYF
DNA: TGCGCCAGCAGCTTGGAACCGGGACAGGTCTACGAGCAGTACTTC

size: many
J: TRBJ2-2
V: TRBV5-1
D: TRBD1
CDR3: CASSSRDSLTGELFF
DNA: TGCGCCAGCAGCTCCCGGGACAGCTTAACCGGGGAGCTGTTTTTT

size: .
J: TRBJ2-3
V: TRBV27
D: .
CDR3: CASSLASADTDTQYF
DNA: TGTGCCAGCAGTTTGGCTAGCGCCGACACAGATACGCAGTATTTT

size: .
J: TRBJ2-7
V: TRBV20-1
D: .
CDR3: CSAPVPQGSYEQYF
DNA: TGCAGTGCGCCGGTCCCGCAGGGCTCCTACGAGCAGTACTTC

size: .
J: TRBJ2-1
V: TRBV4-1
D: .
CDR3: CASSQVPGDYNEQFF
DNA: TGCGCCAGCAGCCAAGTGCCGGGGGACTACAATGAGCAGTTCTTC

size: few
J: TRBJ2-5
V: TRBV7-9
D: TRBD1
CDR3: CASSLGDRGEYQETQYF
DNA: TGTGCCAGCAGCTTAGGGGACAGGGGCGAGTACCAAGAGACCCAGTACTTC

size: .
J: TRBJ2-2
V: TRBV12-3/TRBV12-4
D: .
CDR3: CATHLQENTGELFF
DNA: TGTGCCACCCACCTACAGGAGAACACCGGGGAGCTGTTTTTT

size: .
J: TRBJ2-7
V: TRBV6-5
D: .
CDR3: CASSSRTRPSYEQYF
DNA: TGTGCCAGCAGTTCCCGGACAAGGCCCTCCTACGAGCAGTACTTC

size: few
J: TRBJ2-3
V: TRBV14
D: TRBD1
CDR3: CASSVRDRGISTDTQYF
DNA: TGTGCCAGCAGCGTCCGGGACAGGGGGATTAGCACAGATACGCAGTATTTT

size: .
J: TRBJ1-1
V: TRBV7-9
D: .
CDR3: CASSRPGDTEAFF
DNA: TGTGCCAGCAGCCGCCCAGGGGACACTGAAGCTTTCTTT

size: .
J: TRBJ2-7
V: TRBV5-1
D: TRBD1
CDR3: CASHRDSFSYEQYF
DNA: TGCGCCAGTCACCGGGACAGCTTCTCCTACGAGCAGTACTTC

size: few
J: TRBJ1-2
V: TRBV12-3/TRBV12-4
D: TRBD1
CDR3: CASATGGVVYTF
DNA: TGTGCCAGCGCGACAGGGGGGGTCGTCTACACCTTC

size: .
J: TRBJ1-1
V: TRBV30
D: .
CDR3: CAWSVRGGNTEAFF
DNA: TGTGCCTGGAGTGTACGGGGGGGGAACACTGAAGCTTTCTTT

size: .
J: TRBJ1-5
V: TRBV20-1
D: TRBD1
CDR3: CSAVQGADQPQHF
DNA: TGCAGTGCGGTACAGGGGGCGGACCAGCCCCAGCATTTT

size: many
J: TRBJ2-1
V: TRBV14
D: .
CDR3: CASSLAERSYNEQFF
DNA: TGTGCCAGCAGCCTTGCTGAGCGGTCCTACAATGAGCAGTTCTTC

size: .
J: TRBJ2-6
V: TRBV12-3/TRBV12-4
D: TRBD1
CDR3: CASSLTGGSGANVLTF
DNA: TGTGCCAGCAGCCTAACAGGGGGCTCTGGGGCCAACGTCCTGACTTTC

size: many
J: TRBJ2-1
V: TRBV29-1
D: .
CDR3: CSVRLRAGSQFF
DNA: TGCAGCGTGCGCCTCCGGGCGGGATCTCAGTTCTTC

size: many
J: TRBJ2-1
V: TRBV5-1
D: TRBD1
CDR3: CASSGGTGNYNEQFF
DNA: TGCGCCAGCAGCGGTGGGACAGGGAACTACAATGAGCAGTTCTTC

size: .
J: TRBJ2-7
V: TRBV20-1
D: TRBD2
CDR3: CSASTFAGVRGLGVYEQYF
DNA: TGCAGTGCTTCGACCTTCGCGGGGGTACGAGGGTTAGGAGTTTACGAGCAGTACTTC

size: .
J: TRBJ2-7
V: TRBV12-3/TRBV12-4
D: .
CDR3: CASRAGNRLSYEQYF
DNA: TGTGCCAGCAGAGCCGGGAACAGATTATCCTACGAGCAGTACTTC

size: .
J: TRBJ1-4
V: TRBV27
D: .
CDR3: CASSSLSGEANEKLFF
DNA: TGTGCCAGCAGCTCTCTAAGCGGGGAGGCTAATGAAAAACTGTTTTTT

size: .
J: TRBJ2-5
V: TRBV6-6
D: .
CDR3: CASSYSAPGAQYF
DNA: TGTGCCAGCAGTTACTCTGCCCCGGGAGCCCAGTACTTC

size: .
J: TRBJ1-2
V: TRBV4-1
D: .
CDR3: CASSQDVGEFYGYTF
DNA: TGCGCCAGCAGCCAAGACGTTGGGGAGTTCTATGGCTACACCTTC

size: few
J: TRBJ2-1
V: TRBV7-3
D: .
CDR3: CASSIMPSSYNEQFF
DNA: TGTGCCAGCAGCATAATGCCTAGCTCTTACAATGAGCAGTTCTTC

size: .
J: TRBJ2-7
V: TRBV4-1
D: .
CDR3: CASSQDQLYF
DNA: TGCGCCAGCAGCCAAGATCAGCTGTACTTC

size: .
J: TRBJ1-1
V: TRBV20-1
D: .
CDR3: CSAGRAVGGTEAFF
DNA: TGCAGTGCTGGGCGCGCGGTAGGGGGGACTGAAGCTTTCTTT

size: .
J: TRBJ2-1
V: TRBV10-3
D: TRBD2
CDR3: CAISESWTSGNNEQFF
DNA: TGTGCCATCAGTGAGTCGTGGACTAGCGGGAACAATGAGCAGTTCTTC

size: few
J: TRBJ1-2
V: TRBV10-2
D: TRBD1
CDR3: CASSERQGGNTPNYGYTF
DNA: TGCGCCAGCAGTGAAAGACAGGGCGGAAACACGCCTAACTATGGCTACACCTTC

size: .
J: TRBJ2-7
V: TRBV6-5
D: TRBD2
CDR3: CASSYDGRSSYEQYF
DNA: TGTGCCAGCAGTTACGACGGGAGGAGCTCCTACGAGCAGTACTTC

size: .
J: TRBJ2-7
V: TRBV29-1
D: .
CDR3: CSVEGTKSSYEQYF
DNA: TGCAGCGTTGAAGGGACCAAGAGCTCCTACGAGCAGTACTTC

size: .
J: TRBJ2-3
V: TRBV12-3/TRBV12-4
D: .
CDR3: CASSFVANTDTQYF
DNA: TGTGCCAGCAGTTTTGTAGCGAACACAGATACGCAGTATTTT

size: .
J: TRBJ2-7
V: TRBV24-1
D: TRBD1
CDR3: CATSDLGQGPGEQYF
DNA: TGTGCCACCAGTGATTTAGGACAGGGACCGGGCGAGCAGTACTTC

size: few
J: TRBJ2-2
V: TRBV12-3/TRBV12-4
D: TRBD1
CDR3: CAGQQGHGELFF
DNA: TGTGCCGGACAACAGGGGCACGGGGAGCTGTTTTTT

size: once
J: TRBJ1-1
V: TRBV5-1
D: .
CDR3: CASSGGLGTEAFF
DNA: TGCGCCAGCAGTGGGGGGCTCGGCACTGAAGCTTTCTTT